Listed below are T cell receptor beta chains from one sample, sequenced in a study of T-cell memory formation after mild COVID-19. TCRdb passed the 5' RACE reads through MiXCR, listing each CDR3 protein once. The repertoire consists of approximately 300,000 distinct CDR3 sequences, with more than 15% occurring once and the leading ten covering around 24%. The sequenced material came from PBMCs or a T cell subset sorted from them (not recorded which). The source is a man younger than 30 who had mild COVID-19 (a few samples of this study predate the infection). Cell type and time point are not known. CDR3s include the opening cysteine and the closing phenylalanine or tryptophan. A D gene is named only where the DNA matches it firmly. Clone size is stated in some rows and not others, as once, few, many or a class when expanded.

TRBV5-1,.,.,TRBJ1-2,TGCGCCAGCAGCTTGGGGCAAGCAAGGCACTATGGCTACACCTTC,CASSLGQARHYGYTF
TRBV20-1,TRBD1,.,TRBJ2-5,TGCAGTGCTAGAGAGTGGGGACAGGGAGAGACCCAGTACTTC,CSAREWGQGETQYF
TRBV11-2,.,.,TRBJ2-3,TGTGCCAGCAGCCAACCCCTGGGGACCTCCACAGATACGCAGTATTTT,CASSQPLGTSTDTQYF
TRBV4-2,.,.,TRBJ2-3,TGTGCCAGCAGCCAACAGTCCCCAGATACGCAGTATTTT,CASSQQSPDTQYF
TRBV6-2/TRBV6-3,.,.,TRBJ1-6,TGTGCCAGCAGACAGGGAAGATTGTCACCCCTCCACTTT,CASRQGRLSPLHF
TRBV12-3/TRBV12-4,.,few,TRBJ2-1,TGTGCCACCAATATGGGGGCGTCCTACAATGAGCAGTTCTTC,CATNMGASYNEQFF
TRBV7-2,.,few,TRBJ1-5,TGTGCCAGCAGCTTAAGCCAGGGTACTCAGCCCCAGCATTTT,CASSLSQGTQPQHF
TRBV18,TRBD1,.,TRBJ2-5,TGTGCCAGCTCACCGAACCCAACAGGGGCATCAACCCAGTACTTC,CASSPNPTGASTQYF
TRBV6-5,.,many,TRBJ2-7,TGTGCCAGCAGCCCCCCCGCGCGTCCCTACGAGCAGTACTTC,CASSPPARPYEQYF
TRBV29-1,.,few,TRBJ1-1,TGCAGCGTTCACAGGATGAACACTGAAGCTTTCTTT,CSVHRMNTEAFF
TRBV11-2,.,.,TRBJ2-1,TGTGCCAGCGTCCGACAGGTCCTAACCCCCGATGAGCAGTTCTTC,CASVRQVLTPDEQFF
TRBV20-1,TRBD2,.,TRBJ2-3,TGCAGTGCTAGAGAGCCGGGGGGTGGCACAGATACGCAGTATTTT,CSAREPGGGTDTQYF
TRBV5-6,.,.,TRBJ2-3,TGTGCCAGCAGCCCCATCGGGCCAGATACGCAGTATTTT,CASSPIGPDTQYF
TRBV7-2,TRBD2,.,TRBJ2-5,TGTGCCAGCAGCTTGGGACTAGCGGGGGGCAACCAAGAGACCCAGTACTTC,CASSLGLAGGNQETQYF
TRBV12-5,.,.,TRBJ2-3,TGTGCTAGTGGCCCCCGAACCAACACAGATACGCAGTATTTT,CASGPRTNTDTQYF
TRBV18,.,many,TRBJ1-4,TGTGCCAGCTCCCGACGGAATGAAAAACTGTTTTTT,CASSRRNEKLFF
TRBV7-2,.,few,TRBJ2-2,TGTGCCAGCAGCCCTAAGGCGGATCCGAACACCGGGGAGCTGTTTTTT,CASSPKADPNTGELFF
TRBV5-1,.,few,TRBJ2-3,TGCGCCAGCAGCGGAGGGAATCCCACAGATACGCAGTATTTT,CASSGGNPTDTQYF
TRBV6-5,.,few,TRBJ2-2,TGTGCCAGCAGTTACCCAACAGGGTCCGGGGAGCTGTTTTTT,CASSYPTGSGELFF
TRBV7-2,TRBD2,few,TRBJ2-1,TGTGCCAGCAGCTCCTCTAGCGGGGGCCTCAATGAGCAGTTCTTC,CASSSSSGGLNEQFF
TRBV11-2,.,.,TRBJ2-3,TGTGCCAGCGGGTTCCAGGGTGATGATACGCAGTATTTT,CASGFQGDDTQYF
TRBV7-3,TRBD2,.,TRBJ2-3,TGTGCCAGCAGCTCTAGCGGGGGTTGGTCGACGCAGTATTTT,CASSSSGGWSTQYF
TRBV12-3/TRBV12-4,.,few,TRBJ1-6,TGTGCCAGCAGCTCCCAGGGGACTTATAATTCACCCCTCCACTTT,CASSSQGTYNSPLHF
TRBV7-3,TRBD2,.,TRBJ2-1,TGTGCCAGTTCACTAGCGGACGGAAATGAGCAGTTCTTC,CASSLADGNEQFF
TRBV27,TRBD1,few,TRBJ2-7,TGTGCCAGCAGCCGTGGGACAGGGCGAGCCTACGAGCAGTACTTC,CASSRGTGRAYEQYF
TRBV4-2,.,many,TRBJ2-7,TGTGCCAGCAGCGCTGACGGAGGCTACGAGCAGTACTTC,CASSADGGYEQYF
TRBV9,TRBD2,.,TRBJ2-7,TGTGCCAGCAGCCCGGGGACTAGCGGGGGCTACGAGCAGTACTTC,CASSPGTSGGYEQYF